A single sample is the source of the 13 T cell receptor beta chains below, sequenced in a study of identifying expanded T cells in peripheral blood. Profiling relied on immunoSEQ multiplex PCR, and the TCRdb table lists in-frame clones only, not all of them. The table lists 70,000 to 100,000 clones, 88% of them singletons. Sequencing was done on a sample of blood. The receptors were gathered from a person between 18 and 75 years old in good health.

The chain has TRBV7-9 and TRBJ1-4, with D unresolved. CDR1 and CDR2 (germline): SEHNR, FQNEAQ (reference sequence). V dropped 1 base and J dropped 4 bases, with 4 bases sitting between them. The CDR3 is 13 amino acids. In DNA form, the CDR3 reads TGTGCCAGCAGCTTAGACAATAATGAAAAACTGTTTTTT. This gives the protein CASSLDNNEKLFF.

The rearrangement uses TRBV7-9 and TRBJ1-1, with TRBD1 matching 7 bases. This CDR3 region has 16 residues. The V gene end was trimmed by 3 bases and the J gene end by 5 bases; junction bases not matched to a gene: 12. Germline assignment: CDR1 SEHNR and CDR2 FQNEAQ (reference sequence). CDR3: CASSLYPGTVKTEAFF. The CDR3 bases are TGTGCCAGCAGCTTGTATCCCGGGACAGTAAAAACTGAAGCTTTCTTT.

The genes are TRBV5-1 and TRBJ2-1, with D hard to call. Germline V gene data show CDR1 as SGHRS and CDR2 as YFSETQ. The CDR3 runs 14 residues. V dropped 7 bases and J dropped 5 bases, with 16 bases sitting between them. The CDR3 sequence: CASRPKVENNEQFF. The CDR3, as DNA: TGCGCCAGCCGACCAAAGGTGGAGAACAATGAGCAGTTCTTC.

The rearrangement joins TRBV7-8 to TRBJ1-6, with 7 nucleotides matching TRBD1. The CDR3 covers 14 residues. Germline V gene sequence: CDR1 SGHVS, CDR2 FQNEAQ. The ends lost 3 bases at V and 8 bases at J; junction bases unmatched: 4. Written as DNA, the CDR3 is TGTGCCAGCAGCTTCGACACAGGGGATTCACCCCTCCACTTT. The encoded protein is CASSFDTGDSPLHF.

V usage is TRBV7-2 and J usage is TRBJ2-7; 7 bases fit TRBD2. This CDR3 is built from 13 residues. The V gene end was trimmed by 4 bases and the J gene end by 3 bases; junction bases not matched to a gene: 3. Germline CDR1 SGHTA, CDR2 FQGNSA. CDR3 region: CASSSGGGYEQYF. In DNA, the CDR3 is TGTGCCAGCAGCTCTGGGGGGGGCTACGAGCAGTACTTC.

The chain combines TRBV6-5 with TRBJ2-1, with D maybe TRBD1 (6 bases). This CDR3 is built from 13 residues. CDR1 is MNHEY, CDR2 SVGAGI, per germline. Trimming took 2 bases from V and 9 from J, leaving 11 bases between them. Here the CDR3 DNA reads TGTGCCAGCAGTTACGCAGCCAGGGGTGAGCAGTTCTTC. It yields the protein CASSYAARGEQFF.

The CDR3 loop is CASSRTQGYYGYTF. The CDR3 DNA reads as TGTGCCAGCAGCCGAACTCAGGGTTACTATGGCTACACCTTC. This sequence joins TRBV7-2 and TRBJ1-2; tentative D call: TRBD1 (5 bases). The CDR3 length is 14 residues. The germline V and J ends were trimmed by 5 bases and 3 bases, with 13 bases remaining between them. Germline assignment: CDR1 SGHTA and CDR2 FQGNSA. Looking up the rest from reference TRBV7-2 and TRBJ1-2 gives the full variable domain: GAGVSQSPSNKVTEKGKDVELRCDPISGHTALYWYRQSLGQGLEFLIYFQGNSAPDKSGLPSDRFSAERTGGSVSTLTIQRTQQEDSAVYLCASSRTQGYYGYTFGSGTRLTVV.

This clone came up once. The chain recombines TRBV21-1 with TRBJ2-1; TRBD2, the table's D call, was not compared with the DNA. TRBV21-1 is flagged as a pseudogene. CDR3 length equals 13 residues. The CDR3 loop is CASNPGAYNEQFF. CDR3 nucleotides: TGTGCCAGCAATCCGGGGGCCTACAATGAGCAGTTCTTC.

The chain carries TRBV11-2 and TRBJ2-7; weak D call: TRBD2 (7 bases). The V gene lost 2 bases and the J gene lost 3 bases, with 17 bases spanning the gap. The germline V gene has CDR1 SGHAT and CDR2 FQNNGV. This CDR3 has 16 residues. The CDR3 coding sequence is TGTGCCAGCAGCTTAAATTTCGGAGGGGGGGACTACGAGCAGTACTTC. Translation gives CASSLNFGGGDYEQYF. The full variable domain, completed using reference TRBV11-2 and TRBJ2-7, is EAGVAQSPRYKIIEKRQSVAFWCNPISGHATLYWYQQILGQGPKLLIQFQNNGVVDDSQLPKDRFSAERLKGVDSTLKIQPAKLEDSAVYLCASSLNFGGGDYEQYFGPGTRLTVT.

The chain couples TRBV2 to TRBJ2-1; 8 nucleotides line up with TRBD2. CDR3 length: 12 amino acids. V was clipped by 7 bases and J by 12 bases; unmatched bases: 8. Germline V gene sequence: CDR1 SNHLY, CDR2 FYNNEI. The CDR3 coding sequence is TGTGCCAGCACCTCGCTGGCGGGGGGGCAGTTCTTC. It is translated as CASTSLAGGQFF.

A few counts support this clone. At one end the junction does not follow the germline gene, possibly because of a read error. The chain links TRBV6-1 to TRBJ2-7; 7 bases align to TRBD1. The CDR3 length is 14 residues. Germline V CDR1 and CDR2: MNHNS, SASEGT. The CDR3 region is CASSEGTDLDEQYF. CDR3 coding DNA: TGTGCCAGCAGCGAAGGGACAGACCTCGACGAGCAGTACTTC.

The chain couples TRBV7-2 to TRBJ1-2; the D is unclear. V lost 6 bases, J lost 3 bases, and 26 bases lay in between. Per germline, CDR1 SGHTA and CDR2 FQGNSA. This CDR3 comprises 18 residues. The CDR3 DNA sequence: TGTGCCAGCAGTCTCGCTTCCGGTGGCAAGAAAGACGACTATGGCTACACCTTC. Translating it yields CASSLASGGKKDDYGYTF.

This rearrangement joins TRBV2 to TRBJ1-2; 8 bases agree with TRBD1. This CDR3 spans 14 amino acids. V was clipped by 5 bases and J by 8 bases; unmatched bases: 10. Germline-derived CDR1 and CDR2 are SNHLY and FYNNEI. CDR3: CASSIQGGLGGYTF. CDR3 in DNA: TGTGCCAGCAGTATACAGGGGGGCCTGGGCGGCTACACCTTC.